These T cell receptor beta chains were read from a single sample in a study of T cells in Graves' hyperthyroidism and ophthalmopathy. MiXCR, applied by TCRdb to the multiplex PCR reads, yields one record per CDR3 protein. Of 610,000 or so distinct CDR3 sequences in the sample, 46% are singletons; the top ten hold approximately 8.4%. Material: peripheral blood or thyroid tissue (not recorded which). The receptors here all came from a woman between 18 and 29 years old with Graves' hyperthyroidism. Each CDR3 is given with its conserved first and last residue. The D gene is left open where the match is weak. Some rows have no size entry. The others give once, few or many, or a class for an expanded clone.

D gene,J gene,V gene,clone size,CDR3 protein,CDR3 DNA
-,TRBJ2-3,TRBV4-1,-,CASSQVRADTQYF,TGCGCCAGCAGCCAAGTCAGGGCGGATACGCAGTATTTT
-,TRBJ1-2,TRBV6-6,many,CASSYSRGGYGYTF,TGTGCCAGCAGTTACTCCCGCGGGGGCTATGGCTACACCTTC
TRBD2,TRBJ2-7,TRBV19,many,CASTFASGAAYEQYF,TGTGCCAGTACTTTTGCTAGCGGAGCTGCCTACGAGCAGTACTTC
-,TRBJ2-7,TRBV7-2,many,CASSLGPSYEQYF,TGTGCCAGCAGTCTGGGACCTTCCTACGAGCAGTACTTC
-,TRBJ1-1,TRBV12-3/TRBV12-4,many,CASSSPNTEAFF,TGTGCCAGCAGTTCACCGAACACTGAAGCTTTCTTT
TRBD1,TRBJ2-6,TRBV24-1,-,CATPPRTGVFGANVLTF,TGTGCCACCCCTCCTAGGACAGGGGTCTTCGGGGCCAACGTCCTGACTTTC
TRBD1,TRBJ2-7,TRBV29-1,-,CSEGDRPSYEQYF,TGCAGCGAGGGGGACAGGCCATCCTACGAGCAGTACTTC
-,TRBJ1-2,TRBV20-1,many,CSARRGVDGYTF,TGCAGTGCTAGAAGGGGGGTGGATGGCTACACCTTC
-,TRBJ2-5,TRBV20-1,-,CSARDVQGITQYF,TGCAGTGCTAGAGACGTCCAGGGGATCACCCAGTACTTC
TRBD1,TRBJ1-2,TRBV25-1,-,CTSSERTGDDYGYTF,TGTACCAGCAGTGAAAGGACAGGGGACGACTATGGCTACACCTTC
-,TRBJ2-7,TRBV20-1,many,CSARPPLARSSYEQYF,TGCAGTGCTAGACCACCTCTAGCGCGAAGCTCCTACGAGCAGTACTTC
TRBD2,TRBJ2-5,TRBV13,many,CASSLGLAGGIRQETQYF,TGTGCCAGCAGCTTAGGCCTAGCGGGAGGAATTCGTCAAGAGACCCAGTACTTC
TRBD2,TRBJ2-1,TRBV24-1,many,CATSETPGLAGGSSYNEQFF,TGTGCCACCAGTGAGACCCCGGGACTAGCGGGAGGGAGCTCCTACAATGAGCAGTTCTTC
-,TRBJ2-3,TRBV10-2,many,CASTGGADDTDTQYF,TGCGCCAGCACTGGCGGAGCCGATGATACAGATACGCAGTATTTT
-,TRBJ2-7,TRBV12-5,many,CASGLGNRQDEQYF,TGTGCTAGTGGTTTGGGAAACAGGCAGGACGAGCAGTACTTC
TRBD1,TRBJ1-4,TRBV25-1,many,CASSFPGGPNEKLFF,TGTGCCAGCAGTTTCCCAGGGGGGCCTAATGAAAAACTGTTTTTT
-,TRBJ2-7,TRBV12-3/TRBV12-4,many,CASSLGTAVYEQYF,TGTGCCAGCAGTTTAGGGACAGCCGTCTACGAGCAGTACTTC
-,TRBJ2-2,TRBV6-4,many,CASSVSGNGELFF,TGTGCCAGCAGTGTATCGGGAAACGGGGAGCTGTTTTTT
-,TRBJ1-1,TRBV7-3,many,CASSRRTAAGNTEAFF,TGTGCCAGCAGCCGTCGGACAGCCGCCGGGAACACTGAAGCTTTCTTT
TRBD2,TRBJ2-5,TRBV2,many,CASSDGAGERETQYF,TGTGCCAGCAGTGACGGAGCGGGAGAAAGAGAGACCCAGTACTTC
-,TRBJ2-1,TRBV7-2,-,CASSWTGATPGNEQFF,TGTGCCAGCAGCTGGACCGGGGCAACGCCCGGGAATGAGCAGTTCTTC
TRBD1,TRBJ2-7,TRBV12-5,many,CASGLDRAEQYF,TGTGCTAGTGGCCTCGACAGGGCCGAGCAGTACTTC
TRBD1,TRBJ2-7,TRBV27,many,CASWTGGSYEQYF,TGTGCCAGCTGGACAGGGGGGTCCTACGAGCAGTACTTC
TRBD1,TRBJ1-6,TRBV7-3,-,CASSKGWHRGKGSPLHF,TGTGCCAGCAGCAAAGGGTGGCACAGGGGTAAGGGTTCACCCCTCCACTTT
-,TRBJ2-5,TRBV7-3,-,CASSSTGANIETQYF,TGTGCCAGCAGCTCGACCGGGGCTAATATCGAGACCCAGTACTTC
TRBD1,TRBJ1-4,TRBV5-1,many,CASKTGTGDEKLFF,TGCGCCAGCAAGACCGGGACAGGGGATGAAAAACTGTTTTTT
TRBD2,TRBJ2-5,TRBV7-9,-,CASSFPHTAGTSGDQETQYF,TGTGCCAGCAGCTTCCCCCATACCGCCGGGACTAGCGGCGATCAAGAGACCCAGTACTTC
TRBD2,TRBJ2-7,TRBV20-1,few,CSARLLGLAGFYEQYF,TGCAGTGCTAGATTACTAGGACTAGCGGGATTCTACGAGCAGTACTTC
TRBD2,TRBJ2-3,TRBV25-1,-,CASSVAGGPSNTQYF,TGTGCCAGCAGTGTAGCGGGAGGGCCATCAAATACGCAGTATTTT